The entry that follows covers one TCR beta chain sequence. Autoimmune disease history or systemic immunosuppression meant exclusion. The data originate from a study of OX40 agonist ivuxolimab in advanced cancers. Overall study: Patients achieving partial responses numbered three: one hepatocellular carcinoma case and two cutaneous melanoma cases.

The V gene's germline CDR1 is SEHNR and CDR2 FQNEAQ (reference sequence). CDR3 length equals 14 residues. Deletions cut 2 bases from V and 2 bases from J, with 9 bases between. Sequencing was performed with immunoSEQ multiplex PCR; in TCRdb, only in-frame clones are kept and a portion is missing. The sample has about 27,000 clones; about 70% are singletons. J is TRBJ1-2 and V is TRBV7-9; D remains ambiguous. Specimen: CD4+ or CD8+ T cells sorted from blood, collected in a trial of the OX40 agonist ivuxolimab. This TCR was sampled from an adult with an advanced solid tumor such as melanoma, head and neck, liver or kidney cancer. The chain's CDR3 is CASSLMAGNYGYTF. The CDR3 nucleotides are TGTGCCAGCAGCTTAATGGCAGGAAACTATGGCTACACCTTC.